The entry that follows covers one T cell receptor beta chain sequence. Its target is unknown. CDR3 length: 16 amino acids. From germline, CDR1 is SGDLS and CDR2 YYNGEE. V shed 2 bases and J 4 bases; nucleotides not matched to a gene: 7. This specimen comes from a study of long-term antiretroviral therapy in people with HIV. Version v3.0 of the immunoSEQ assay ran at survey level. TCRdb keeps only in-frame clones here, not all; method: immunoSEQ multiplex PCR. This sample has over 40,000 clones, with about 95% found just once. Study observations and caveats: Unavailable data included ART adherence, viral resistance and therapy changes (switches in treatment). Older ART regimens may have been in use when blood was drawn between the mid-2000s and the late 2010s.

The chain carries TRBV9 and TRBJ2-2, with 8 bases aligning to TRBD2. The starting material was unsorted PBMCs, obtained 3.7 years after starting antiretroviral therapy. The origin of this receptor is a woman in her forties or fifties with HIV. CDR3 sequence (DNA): TGTGCCAGCAGCGTCGCAGCGACTAGCGCCACCGGGGAGCTGTTTTTT. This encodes CASSVAATSATGELFF. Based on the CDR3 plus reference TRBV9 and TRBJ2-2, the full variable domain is DSGVTQTPKHLITATGQRVTLRCSPRSGDLSVYWYQQSLDQGLQFLIQYYNGEERAKGNILERFSAQQFPDLHSELNLSSLELGDSALYFCASSVAATSATGELFFGEGSRLTVL.